These 16 T cell receptor beta chains were all obtained from the same sample, sequenced in a study of T cells in Graves' hyperthyroidism and ophthalmopathy. Researchers amplified the TCR beta CDR3 regions from RNA transcripts. When the TCR CDR3 underwent first-round RT-PCR, the HTBI primer set was used. MiXCR was run by TCRdb on the multiplex PCR reads, yielding one entry per CDR3 protein. The repertoire includes approximately 640,000 distinct CDR3 sequences, 15% to 20% of them detected once, and 3% to 4% sits in the top ten. The sample comprised blood. Receptors were obtained from a woman between 25 and 40 years old with Graves' hyperthyroidism.

The J gene is TRBJ1-6, the V gene TRBV6-1; D is unclear. Trimming stripped 5 bases from V and 7 bases from J, with 15 bases between. Germline-derived CDR1 and CDR2 are MNHNS and SASEGT. The CDR3 runs 15 residues. The chain's CDR3 is CASSPHMGMNSPLHF. The CDR3 DNA is TGTGCCAGCAGTCCCCACATGGGGATGAATTCACCCCTCCACTTT.

This clonotype was seen repeatedly, ten times or more. The rearrangement uses TRBV28 and TRBJ2-7; TRBD1 might be the D (5 bases). CDR1 and CDR2 (germline): MDHEN, SYDVKM. V dropped 5 bases and J dropped 1 base, with 12 bases sitting between them. The CDR3 extends over 14 amino acids. The CDR3 bases are TGTGCCAGCAGTGCCCTAGGGGTTTCCTACGAGCAGTACTTC. Amino acids: CASSALGVSYEQYF.

The J gene is TRBJ2-6, the V gene TRBV30; D ambiguous. The CDR3 is made up of 15 amino acids. With 0 bases removed from V and 0 bases from J, the gap between germline ends came to 6 bases. Per the germline V gene, CDR1 is GTSNPN and CDR2 is SVGIG (reference sequence). The CDR3 region has the DNA TGTGCCTGGAGTGTACAGAACTCTGGGGCCAACGTCCTGACTTTC. It yields the protein CAWSVQNSGANVLTF.

This clonotype appeared a few times. The CDR3: CASSLAGYFYEQYF. CDR3 nucleotides: TGTGCCAGCAGCCTGGCGGGCTACTTCTACGAGCAGTACTTC. The chain is built from TRBV13 and TRBJ2-7; D may be TRBD2 (5 bases). V dropped 5 bases and J dropped 3 bases, with 14 bases sitting between them. The CDR3 consists of 14 residues. The germline CDR1 and CDR2 sequences are PRHDT and FYEKMQ (reference sequence). Variable domain in full (rest from reference TRBV13 and TRBJ2-7): AAGVIQSPRHLIKEKRETATLKCYPIPRHDTVYWYQQGPGQDPQFLISFYEKMQSDKGSIPDRFSAQQFSDYHSELNMSSLELGDSALYFCASSLAGYFYEQYFGPGTRLTVT.

This clonotype appeared many times. The rearrangement uses TRBV13 and TRBJ2-5; maybe TRBD1 (6 bases). V gave up 5 bases and J gave up 4 bases, with 14 bases separating them. Germline V gene sequence: CDR1 PRHDT, CDR2 FYEKMQ (reference sequence). The CDR3 loop spans 14 amino acids. CDR3 residues: CASSPRGIRETQYF. Written as DNA, the CDR3 is TGTGCCAGCAGCCCCAGGGGAATCCGAGAGACCCAGTACTTC. The full variable domain, in which reference TRBV13 and TRBJ2-5 provide the parts outside the CDR3, is AAGVIQSPRHLIKEKRETATLKCYPIPRHDTVYWYQQGPGQDPQFLISFYEKMQSDKGSIPDRFSAQQFSDYHSELNMSSLELGDSALYFCASSPRGIRETQYFGPGTRLLVL.

The V and J genes are TRBV20-1 and TRBJ2-5, with TRBD2 identical over 7 bases. The CDR3 length is 13 residues. Unmatched junction bases numbered 6, after V lost 3 bases and J lost 5 bases. CDR1 and CDR2 from the germline V gene are DFQATT and SNEGSKA (reference sequence). This CDR3 is CSARIAGEETQYF. Here the CDR3 DNA reads TGCAGTGCTAGGATCGCGGGAGAGGAGACCCAGTACTTC.

J is TRBJ2-1 and V is TRBV29-1, with D uncertain. Trimming took 2 bases from V and 7 from J, leaving 12 bases between them. CDR3 length: 13 amino acids. The germline CDR1 and CDR2 sequences are SQVTM and ANQGSEA. The CDR3 region is CSVERRQANEQFF. CDR3 bases: TGCAGCGTTGAACGCAGGCAGGCGAATGAGCAGTTCTTC.

This clonotype occurred many times. V gene TRBV27 combines with J gene TRBJ2-7; D is possibly TRBD1 (6 bases). CDR1 is MNHEY, CDR2 SMNVEV, per germline (reference sequence). CDR3 length: 14 amino acids. The V end was cut by 0 bases, the J end by 0 bases, with 6 bases between. CDR3 protein: CASSLSQGSYEQYF. The CDR3 bases are TGTGCCAGCAGTTTATCACAGGGCTCCTACGAGCAGTACTTC.

At least ten counts were recorded for this clonotype. The chain combines TRBV6-2 or TRBV6-3 with TRBJ2-1; D is uncertain. V was shortened by 6 bases and J by 9 bases, with 18 bases between the two germline ends. Germline V gene sequence: CDR1 MNHEY, CDR2 SVGEGT. The length of the CDR3 is 14 residues. CDR3 coding DNA: TGTGCCAGCAGCCCTCGGGTAGGCCCTGGTGAGCAGTTCTTC. Translating it yields CASSPRVGPGEQFF.

V is TRBV6-2 or TRBV6-3 and J is TRBJ2-5; 9 bases are a match to TRBD1. Losses at the gene ends were 4 bases for V and 4 bases for J; bases not matched to a gene: 4. CDR1 and CDR2 (germline): MNHEY, SVGEGT. There are 14 residues in the CDR3. CDR3 nucleotide sequence: TGTGCCAGCAGTTTAGGGACAGGGACAGAGACCCAGTACTTC. Translating it yields CASSLGTGTETQYF.

This clonotype turned up a few times. The V call is TRBV29-1, the J call TRBJ1-3; D may be TRBD1 (6 bases). V was shortened by 3 bases and J by 3 bases, with 12 bases between the two germline ends. CDR3 length equals 14 residues. CDR1 is SQVTM, CDR2 ANQGSEA, per germline. The CDR3 DNA reads TGCAGCGTTGATGAGACAGGTTATGGAAACACCATATATTTT. Amino acid sequence: CSVDETGYGNTIYF.

In its sample, this clonotype was seen a few times. The V call is TRBV19, the J call TRBJ1-2, with TRBD1 identical over 10 bases. Germline CDR1 reads LNHDA; CDR2 reads SQIVND (reference sequence). J gave up 9 bases and V 6 bases, and 10 bases lay outside the gene matches. The CDR3 is 14 amino acids. The CDR3: CASSPDRGLRSYTF. CDR3 DNA sequence: TGTGCCAGTAGCCCCGACAGGGGGCTAAGGAGCTACACCTTC. The full variable domain, with the rest looked up from reference TRBV19 and TRBJ1-2, is DGGITQSPKYLFRKEGQNVTLSCEQNLNHDAMYWYRQDPGQGLRLIYYSQIVNDFQKGDIAEGYSVSREKKESFPLTVTSAQKNPTAFYLCASSPDRGLRSYTFGSGTRLTVV.

This chain links TRBV20-1 with TRBJ2-1; 11 bases line up with TRBD2. V shed 3 bases, J shed 7 bases, and the junction held 11 bases outside the gene matches. Germline values: CDR1 DFQATT, CDR2 SNEGSKA (reference sequence). This CDR3 has 16 residues. The DNA of the CDR3 is TGCAGTGCTAGGGAGTTAACTAGCGGGAGTAGTAATGAGCAGTTCTTC. Its protein is CSARELTSGSSNEQFF.

There are a few counts of this clonotype. This sequence joins TRBV19 and TRBJ1-1; no firm D call. Trimming removed 3 bases at V and 4 bases at J, with 9 bases between. Germline CDR1 and CDR2: LNHDA and SQIVND (reference sequence). The CDR3 has 13 amino acids. The CDR3: CASSIRVGTEAFF. The CDR3 nucleotides are TGTGCCAGTAGTATTAGGGTCGGCACTGAAGCTTTCTTT.

This clonotype was picked up many times. The chain links TRBV11-2 to TRBJ2-3; D possibly corresponds to TRBD1 (7 bases). Germline V gene sequence: CDR1 SGHAT, CDR2 FQNNGV. V was shortened by 1 base and J by 2 bases, with 13 bases between the two germline ends. The CDR3 has 16 amino acids. CDR3 sequence reads: CASSLVGGGYTDTQYF. DNA for the CDR3: TGTGCCAGCAGCTTAGTAGGAGGGGGCTACACAGATACGCAGTATTTT. Looking up the rest from reference TRBV11-2 and TRBJ2-3 gives the full variable domain: EAGVAQSPRYKIIEKRQSVAFWCNPISGHATLYWYQQILGQGPKLLIQFQNNGVVDDSQLPKDRFSAERLKGVDSTLKIQPAKLEDSAVYLCASSLVGGGYTDTQYFGPGTRLTVL.

Only a few counts were recorded for this clonotype. The junction departs from germline at one end; a sequencing error may be responsible. The chain couples TRBV3-1 to TRBJ1-2; D gene unclear. The V gene's germline CDR1 is LGHDT and CDR2 YNNKEL (reference sequence). The CDR3 has 14 amino acids. CDR3: CASTQNRNLYGYTF. CDR3 nucleotide sequence: TGTGCCAGCACCCAAAACCGAAACCTCTATGGCTACACCTTC.